The 21 T cell receptor beta chains in this list originate from one sample, sequenced in a study of T cell responses to AZD1222 COVID-19 vaccine (dated by TCRdb to about 2021). The meaning of the sample's time point label: about 28 days (+/-7) after the second vaccine dose. The library was made by the immunoSEQ multiplex PCR assay. Not all clones reach the TCRdb copy of this immuneACCESS table, which keeps in-frame sequences only. Checked studies attribute under half of the gap to unresolved V genes and leave the rest unexplained. The sample includes 56,000 or so clones, with nearly 80% observed a single time. Approximately 5.2% of the sample belongs to the ten largest clones. The sample was peripheral blood, taken 28 days after the second AZD1222 dose. These receptors all stem from an adult who received the AZD1222 COVID-19 vaccine.

V and J are TRBV5-5 and TRBJ1-2; 9 nucleotides line up with TRBD1. The V gene end was trimmed by 4 bases and the J gene end by 0 bases; junction bases not matched to a gene: 4. This CDR3 contains 15 residues. Germline V gives CDR1 SGHKS, CDR2 YYEKEE (reference sequence). The CDR3 nucleotides are TGTGCCAGCAGCACACAGGGGGCCTCTAACTATGGCTACACCTTC. Translation gives CASSTQGASNYGYTF.

This sequence joins TRBV2 and TRBJ1-5, with D unclear. The germline V gene has CDR1 SNHLY and CDR2 FYNNEI. Trimming left V 2 bases short and J 4 bases short, with 9 bases between. This CDR3 is 14 amino acids long. The CDR3 spells CASSESVRNQPQHF. For the CDR3, the DNA is TGTGCCAGCAGTGAAAGCGTCAGGAATCAGCCCCAGCATTTT. Full variable domain (outside the CDR3, taken from reference TRBV2 and TRBJ1-5): EPEVTQTPSHQVTQMGQEVILRCVPISNHLYFYWYRQILGQKVEFLVSFYNNEISEKSEIFDDQFSVERPDGSNFTLKIRSTKLEDSAMYFCASSESVRNQPQHFGDGTRLSIL.

The rearrangement uses TRBV28 and TRBJ1-2; 10 bases map to TRBD1. CDR3 size: 12 residues. V lost 6 bases and J lost 7; bases outside the gene matches: 2. In germline, CDR1 is MDHEN, CDR2 SYDVKM. As DNA, the CDR3 is TGTGCCAGCAGCGACAGGGGGCGTGGCTACACCTTC. Protein: CASSDRGRGYTF.

The chain employs TRBV7-9 and TRBJ2-1; 8 nucleotides line up with TRBD2. Germline lookup yields CDR1 SEHNR and CDR2 FQNEAQ (reference sequence). This CDR3 comprises 16 residues. Trimming took 5 bases from V and 9 from J; bases not matched to a gene: 15. CDR3 DNA sequence: TGTGCCAGCAGCCTAGGACTAGCTGCCCCATACTCTGAGCAGTTCTTC. Protein product: CASSLGLAAPYSEQFF.

This sequence joins TRBV10-1 and TRBJ2-5, with a possible D match to TRBD2 (5 bases). From germline, CDR1 is WNHNN and CDR2 SYGVQD (reference sequence). Trimming removed 4 bases at V and 3 bases at J, with 12 bases between. The CDR3 extends over 14 amino acids. CDR3 residues: CASSGTGMEETQYF. The CDR3 nucleotides read TGCGCCAGCAGTGGGACTGGGATGGAAGAGACCCAGTACTTC.

This clone was seen a handful of times. The J gene is TRBJ1-3, the V gene TRBV28; D is undetermined. The CDR3 runs to 14 residues. V was shortened by 4 bases and J by 0 bases, with 7 bases between the two germline ends. CDR1 and CDR2 from the germline V gene are MDHEN and SYDVKM. CDR3 protein: CASSSYSSGNTIYF. The CDR3 nucleotides read TGTGCCAGCAGTTCCTACAGCTCTGGAAACACCATATATTTT. Full variable domain (remainder filled in from reference TRBV28 and TRBJ1-3): DVKVTQSSRYLVKRTGEKVFLECVQDMDHENMFWYRQDPGLGLRLIYFSYDVKMKEKGDIPEGYSVSREKKERFSLILESASTNQTSMYLCASSSYSSGNTIYFGEGSWLTVV.

The rearrangement uses TRBV30 and TRBJ1-5; D is unresolved. The germline V gene encodes CDR1 GTSNPN and CDR2 SVGIG (reference sequence). The CDR3 has 16 residues. The V end lost 2 bases, the J end lost 2 bases, and 16 bases lay between the germline ends. The DNA for the CDR3 is TGTGCCTGGAGTAAACACCTAAGAGGTGGCAATCAGCCCCAGCATTTT. Protein: CAWSKHLRGGNQPQHF.

J is TRBJ1-1 and V is TRBV19; weak D call: TRBD1 (5 bases). Trimming removed 5 bases from V and 3 bases from J, with 13 bases in between. CDR1 and CDR2 (germline): LNHDA, SQIVND (reference sequence). There are 14 residues in the CDR3. In DNA form, the CDR3 reads TGTGCCAGTAGTGAAAGACAGCCTTACACTGAAGCTTTCTTT. Encoded protein: CASSERQPYTEAFF. The full variable domain, completed using reference TRBV19 and TRBJ1-1, is DGGITQSPKYLFRKEGQNVTLSCEQNLNHDAMYWYRQDPGQGLRLIYYSQIVNDFQKGDIAEGYSVSREKKESFPLTVTSAQKNPTAFYLCASSERQPYTEAFFGQGTRLTVV.

The V call is TRBV19, the J call TRBJ1-5, with a possible D match to TRBD1 (6 bases). V shed 4 bases and J shed 16 bases, with 14 bases lying between them. CDR3 length: 11 residues. CDR1 is LNHDA, CDR2 SQIVND, per germline (reference sequence). CDR3 protein: CASSKGQFTHF. The CDR3 bases are TGTGCCAGTAGTAAAGGACAGTTCACCCATTTT.

V is TRBV7-8 and J is TRBJ2-3, with D perhaps TRBD1 (5 bases). Germline CDR1 SGHVS, CDR2 FQNEAQ. Deletions cut 5 bases from V and 4 bases from J, with 10 bases between. The CDR3 spans 13 residues. CDR3 sequence (DNA): TGTGCCAGCAGCCCCTGGGGCGCAGATACGCAGTATTTT. Protein sequence: CASSPWGADTQYF.

The CDR3: CAISLDGQPQHF. The CDR3 bases are TGTGCCATCAGTTTGGACGGTCAGCCCCAGCATTTT. V gene TRBV10-3 combines with J gene TRBJ1-5; D is uncertain. This CDR3 has 12 residues. The germline V and J ends were trimmed by 5 bases and 6 bases, with 8 bases remaining between them. Germline assignment: CDR1 ENHRY and CDR2 SYGVKD.

This clone was found once. The chain has TRBV30 and TRBJ1-5, with D maybe TRBD1 (5 bases). Germline CDR1 is GTSNPN and CDR2 is SVGIG (reference sequence). The CDR3 is made up of 15 amino acids. V lost 2 bases and J 6 bases, leaving 17 bases between the germline ends. The CDR3, as DNA: TGTGCCTGGAGTAGGCCTTTAGGGGCTGGTCAGCCCCAGCATTTT. The encoded protein is CAWSRPLGAGQPQHF.

As regards this clone: This specimen includes other DNA sequences encoding the same CDR3. This rearrangement joins TRBV11-3 to TRBJ2-1; 10 bases line up with TRBD2. V lost 1 base to trimming and J lost 6 bases; unmatched junction nucleotides: 3. The CDR3 consists of 15 residues. Germline V gene sequence: CDR1 SGHNT, CDR2 YENEEA. DNA of the CDR3: TGTGCCAGCAGCTTAGGCGCTAGCGGGGGCAATGAGCAGTTCTTC. It codes for CASSLGASGGNEQFF.

CDR3 amino acids: CASSAPGQGIPYEQYF. The DNA for the CDR3 is TGTGCCAGCAGTGCACCGGGACAGGGGATACCCTACGAGCAGTACTTC. The chain uses TRBV28 and TRBJ2-7; 10 positions agree with TRBD1. Germline V lookup: CDR1 MDHEN, CDR2 SYDVKM. The length of the CDR3 is 16 residues. Losses at the gene ends were 5 bases for V and 2 bases for J; bases not matched to a gene: 9.

The chain recombines TRBV28 with TRBJ1-3; D possibly corresponds to TRBD1 (6 bases). CDR3 size: 14 residues. The V end was cut by 6 bases, the J end by 1 base, with 10 bases between. In germline, CDR1 is MDHEN, CDR2 SYDVKM. CDR3 coding DNA: TGTGCCAGCAGCCAAACAGGGTCTGGAAACACCATATATTTT. Amino acid sequence: CASSQTGSGNTIYF.

This chain uses TRBV10-3 with TRBJ1-3; D gene ambiguous. The V and J ends lost 7 bases and 4 bases respectively, with 5 bases between them. The germline CDR1 and CDR2 sequences are ENHRY and SYGVKD. The CDR3 extends over 11 amino acids. The DNA of the CDR3 is TGTGCCATCACTGGGGGAAACACCATATATTTT. As protein: CAITGGNTIYF.

The V and J genes are TRBV5-1 and TRBJ2-1, with TRBD1 as a possible D gene (6 bases). With 3 bases removed from V and 7 bases from J, the gap between germline ends came to 14 bases. CDR3 size: 14 residues. Germline-derived CDR1 and CDR2 are SGHRS and YFSETQ. The CDR3 DNA follows: TGCGCCAGCAGCTCGTTGGGGGCCCGGAATGAGCAGTTCTTC. The encoded protein is CASSSLGARNEQFF.

This rearrangement joins TRBV27 to TRBJ1-3; tentatively, D is TRBD1 (5 bases). Trimming took off 2 bases at V and 0 bases at J, with 8 bases between the two ends. Germline V gene sequence: CDR1 MNHEY, CDR2 SMNVEV (reference sequence). The CDR3 runs 15 residues. The CDR3 DNA is TGTGCCAGCAGTTTAGGGGGGTTCTCTGGAAACACCATATATTTT. It codes for CASSLGGFSGNTIYF.

CDR3 in DNA: TGTGCCAGTAGTATTGATAGCGGGGGCGAGCAGTACGTC. This translates into CASSIDSGGEQYV. The rearrangement joins TRBV19 to TRBJ2-7; TRBD2 matches 9 bases. This CDR3 region has 13 residues. V shed 3 bases and J 6 bases; nucleotides not matched to a gene: 3. The germline gives CDR1 LNHDA, CDR2 SQIVND (reference sequence).

This chain links TRBV2 with TRBJ2-3, with 9 bases that match TRBD2. The CDR3 loop spans 13 amino acids. V lost 7 bases, J lost 5 bases, and 4 bases stayed unmatched. Per the germline V gene, CDR1 is SNHLY and CDR2 is FYNNEI. The DNA for the CDR3 is TGTGCCAGCACCAGCGGGGGGATAGATACGCAGTATTTT. Its translation is CASTSGGIDTQYF.

This sequence joins TRBV24-1 and TRBJ2-3; 7 bases map to TRBD2. After removal of 7 bases from V and 3 bases from J, the junction contained 9 bases not matched to a gene. This CDR3 region has 15 residues. Germline-derived CDR1 and CDR2 are KGHDR and SFDVKD. The CDR3 spells CATRDGGRGTDTQYF. Here the CDR3 DNA reads TGTGCCACCAGGGACGGCGGGAGAGGAACAGATACGCAGTATTTT.